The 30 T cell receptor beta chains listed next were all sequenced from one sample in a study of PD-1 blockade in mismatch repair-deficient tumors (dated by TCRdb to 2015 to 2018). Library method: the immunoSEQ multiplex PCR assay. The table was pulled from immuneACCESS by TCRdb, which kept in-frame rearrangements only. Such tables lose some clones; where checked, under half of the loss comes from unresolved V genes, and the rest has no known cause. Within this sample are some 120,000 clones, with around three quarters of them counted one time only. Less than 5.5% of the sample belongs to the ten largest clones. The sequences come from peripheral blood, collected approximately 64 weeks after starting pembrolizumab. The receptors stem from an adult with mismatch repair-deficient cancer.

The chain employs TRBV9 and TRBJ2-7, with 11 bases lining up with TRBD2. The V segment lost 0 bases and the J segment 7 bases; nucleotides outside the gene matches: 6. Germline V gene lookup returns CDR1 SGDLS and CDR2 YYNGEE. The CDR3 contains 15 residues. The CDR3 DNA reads TGTGCCAGCAGCGTAGGTAGCGGGAGGGCTGGGGAGCAGTACTTC. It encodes CASSVGSGRAGEQYF.

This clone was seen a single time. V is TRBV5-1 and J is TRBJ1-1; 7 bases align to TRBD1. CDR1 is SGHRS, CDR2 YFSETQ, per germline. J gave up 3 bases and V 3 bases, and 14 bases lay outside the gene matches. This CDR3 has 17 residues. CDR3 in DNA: TGCGCCAGCAGCTCCACCCCCAGGGGGATATTGGACACTGAAGCTTTCTTT. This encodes CASSSTPRGILDTEAFF.

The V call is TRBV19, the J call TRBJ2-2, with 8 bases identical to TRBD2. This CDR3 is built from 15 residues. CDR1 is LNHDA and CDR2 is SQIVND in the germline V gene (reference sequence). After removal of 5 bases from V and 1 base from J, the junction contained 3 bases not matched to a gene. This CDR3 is CASSLAGMNTGELFF. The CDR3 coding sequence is TGTGCCAGTAGTTTAGCGGGAATGAACACCGGGGAGCTGTTTTTT.

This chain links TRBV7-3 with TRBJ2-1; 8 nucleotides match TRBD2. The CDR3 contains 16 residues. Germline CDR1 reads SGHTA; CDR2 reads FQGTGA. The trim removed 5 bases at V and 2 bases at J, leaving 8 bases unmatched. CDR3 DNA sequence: TGTGCCAGCAGCCCGGGGGCGGGAGGAGCCTACAATGAGCAGTTCTTC. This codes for CASSPGAGGAYNEQFF.

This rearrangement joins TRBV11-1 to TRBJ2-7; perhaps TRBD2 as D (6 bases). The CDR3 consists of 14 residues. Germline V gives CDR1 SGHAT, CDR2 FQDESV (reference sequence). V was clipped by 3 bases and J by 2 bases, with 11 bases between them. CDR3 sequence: CASSFGSGAYEQYF. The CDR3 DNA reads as TGTGCCAGCAGCTTTGGGTCGGGGGCCTACGAGCAGTACTTC.

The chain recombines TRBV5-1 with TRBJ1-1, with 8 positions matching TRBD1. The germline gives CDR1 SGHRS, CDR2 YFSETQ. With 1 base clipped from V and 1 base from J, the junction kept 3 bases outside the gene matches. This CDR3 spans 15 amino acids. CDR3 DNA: TGCGCCAGCAGCTTGTCCGGGACAGGGAACACTGAAGCTTTCTTT. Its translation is CASSLSGTGNTEAFF.

CDR3 in DNA: TGCGCCAGCAGCTCTCGGGGGTTGGATGAGCAGTTCTTC. This translates into CASSSRGLDEQFF. J is TRBJ2-1 and V is TRBV4-3, with D possibly matching TRBD2 (6 bases). V was pared by 5 bases and J by 8 bases, with 13 bases between. In germline, CDR1 is LGHNA, CDR2 YSLEER. This CDR3 is 13 amino acids long.

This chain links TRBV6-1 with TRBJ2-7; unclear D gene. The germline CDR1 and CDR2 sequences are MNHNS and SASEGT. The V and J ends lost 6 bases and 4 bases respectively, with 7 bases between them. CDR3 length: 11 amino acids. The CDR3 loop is CASRDLYEQYF. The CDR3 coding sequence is TGTGCCAGCAGAGACTTGTACGAGCAGTACTTC.

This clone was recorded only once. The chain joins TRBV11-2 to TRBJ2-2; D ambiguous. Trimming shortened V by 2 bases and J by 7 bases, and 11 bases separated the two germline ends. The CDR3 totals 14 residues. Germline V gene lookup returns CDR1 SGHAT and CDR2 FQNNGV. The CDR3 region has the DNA TGTGCCAGCAGCTTATCTCCCGCTGGCGGGGAGCTGTTTTTT. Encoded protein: CASSLSPAGGELFF. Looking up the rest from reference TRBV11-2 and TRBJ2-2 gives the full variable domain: EAGVAQSPRYKIIEKRQSVAFWCNPISGHATLYWYQQILGQGPKLLIQFQNNGVVDDSQLPKDRFSAERLKGVDSTLKIQPAKLEDSAVYLCASSLSPAGGELFFGEGSRLTVL.

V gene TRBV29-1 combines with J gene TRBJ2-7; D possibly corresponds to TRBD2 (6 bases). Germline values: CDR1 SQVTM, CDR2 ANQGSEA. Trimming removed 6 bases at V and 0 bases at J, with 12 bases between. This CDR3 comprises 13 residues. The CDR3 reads CSVGRTDSYEQYF. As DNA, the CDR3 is TGCAGCGTGGGGAGGACGGACTCCTACGAGCAGTACTTC.

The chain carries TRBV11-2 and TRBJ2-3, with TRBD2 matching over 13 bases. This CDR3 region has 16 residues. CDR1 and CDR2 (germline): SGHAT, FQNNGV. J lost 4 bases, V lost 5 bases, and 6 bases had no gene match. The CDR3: CASSQGLAGSADTQYF. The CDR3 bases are TGTGCCAGCAGCCAGGGACTAGCGGGATCGGCAGATACGCAGTATTTT.

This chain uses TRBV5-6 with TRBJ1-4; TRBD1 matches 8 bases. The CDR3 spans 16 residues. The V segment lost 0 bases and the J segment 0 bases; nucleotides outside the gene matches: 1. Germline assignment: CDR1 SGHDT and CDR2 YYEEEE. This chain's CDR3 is CASSLDRGATNEKLFF. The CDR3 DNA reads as TGTGCCAGCAGCTTGGACAGGGGGGCAACTAATGAAAAACTGTTTTTT.

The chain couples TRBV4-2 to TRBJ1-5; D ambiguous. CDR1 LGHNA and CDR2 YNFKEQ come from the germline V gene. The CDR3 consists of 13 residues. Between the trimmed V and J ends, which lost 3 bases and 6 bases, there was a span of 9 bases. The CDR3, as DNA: TGTGCCAGCAGCCAGGAGGTAGGTCAGCCCCAGCATTTT. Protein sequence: CASSQEVGQPQHF.

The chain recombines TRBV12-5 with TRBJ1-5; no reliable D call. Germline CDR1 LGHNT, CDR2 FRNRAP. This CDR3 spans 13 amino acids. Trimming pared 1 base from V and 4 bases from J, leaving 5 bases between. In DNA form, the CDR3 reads TGTGCTAGTGGTTTGGCTAGGAATCAGCCCCAGCATTTT. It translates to CASGLARNQPQHF.

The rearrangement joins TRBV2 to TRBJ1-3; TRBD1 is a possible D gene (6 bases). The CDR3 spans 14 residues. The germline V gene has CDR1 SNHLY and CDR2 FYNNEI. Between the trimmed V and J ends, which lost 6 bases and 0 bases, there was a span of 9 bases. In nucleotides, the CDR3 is TGTGCCAGCAGGGGGGCCCCCTCTGGAAACACCATATATTTT. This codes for CASRGAPSGNTIYF.

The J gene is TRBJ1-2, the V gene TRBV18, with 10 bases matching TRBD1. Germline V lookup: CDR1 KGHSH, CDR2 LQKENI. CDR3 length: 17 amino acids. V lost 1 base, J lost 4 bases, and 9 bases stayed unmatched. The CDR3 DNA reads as TGTGCCAGCTCACCACTCTCCGGGACAGGGGCCGCCTATGGCTACACCTTC. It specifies CASSPLSGTGAAYGYTF. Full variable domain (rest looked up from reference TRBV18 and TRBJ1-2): NAGVMQNPRHLVRRRGQEARLRCSPMKGHSHVYWYRQLPEEGLKFMVYLQKENIIDESGMPKERFSAEFPKEGPSILRIQQVVRGDSAAYFCASSPLSGTGAAYGYTFGSGTRLTVV.

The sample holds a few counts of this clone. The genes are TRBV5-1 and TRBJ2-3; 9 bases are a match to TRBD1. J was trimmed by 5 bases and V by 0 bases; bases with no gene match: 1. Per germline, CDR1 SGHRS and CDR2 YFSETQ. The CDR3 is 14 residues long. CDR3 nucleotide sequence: TGCGCCAGCAGCTTGGGGGACAGGGAAGATACGCAGTATTTT. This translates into CASSLGDREDTQYF.

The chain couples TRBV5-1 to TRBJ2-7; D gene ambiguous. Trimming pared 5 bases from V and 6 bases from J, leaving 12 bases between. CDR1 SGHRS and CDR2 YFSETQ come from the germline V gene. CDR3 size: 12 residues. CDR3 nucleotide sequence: TGCGCCAGCAGAACCGGATCTTCCGAGCAGTACTTC. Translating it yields CASRTGSSEQYF.

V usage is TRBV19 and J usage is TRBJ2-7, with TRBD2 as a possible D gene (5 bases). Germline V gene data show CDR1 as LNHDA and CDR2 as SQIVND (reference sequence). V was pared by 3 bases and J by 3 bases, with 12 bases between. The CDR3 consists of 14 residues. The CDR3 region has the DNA TGTGCCAGTAGTATTGGAGGATATGTCTACGAGCAGTACTTC. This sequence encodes CASSIGGYVYEQYF.

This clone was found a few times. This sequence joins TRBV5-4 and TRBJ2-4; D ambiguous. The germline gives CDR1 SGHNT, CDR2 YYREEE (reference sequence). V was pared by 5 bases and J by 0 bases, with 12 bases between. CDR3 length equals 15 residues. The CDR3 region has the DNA TGTGCCAGCAGTTTAGGACGGGTAGCCAAAAACATTCAGTACTTC. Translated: CASSLGRVAKNIQYF.

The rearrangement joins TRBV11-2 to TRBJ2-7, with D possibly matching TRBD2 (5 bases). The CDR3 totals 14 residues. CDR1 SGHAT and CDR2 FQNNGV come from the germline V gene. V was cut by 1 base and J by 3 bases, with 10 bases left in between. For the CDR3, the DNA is TGTGCCAGCAGCTTAGCTCGTGGAGGCTACGAGCAGTACTTC. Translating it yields CASSLARGGYEQYF.

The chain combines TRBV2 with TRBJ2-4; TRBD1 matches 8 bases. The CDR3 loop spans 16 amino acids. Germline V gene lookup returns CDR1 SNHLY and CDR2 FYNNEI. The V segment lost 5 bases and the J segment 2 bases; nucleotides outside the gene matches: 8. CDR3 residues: CASSYQRQGSKNIQYF. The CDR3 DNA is TGTGCCAGCAGTTACCAACGACAGGGGTCCAAAAACATTCAGTACTTC. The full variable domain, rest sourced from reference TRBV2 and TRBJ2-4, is EPEVTQTPSHQVTQMGQEVILRCVPISNHLYFYWYRQILGQKVEFLVSFYNNEISEKSEIFDDQFSVERPDGSNFTLKIRSTKLEDSAMYFCASSYQRQGSKNIQYFGAGTRLSVL.

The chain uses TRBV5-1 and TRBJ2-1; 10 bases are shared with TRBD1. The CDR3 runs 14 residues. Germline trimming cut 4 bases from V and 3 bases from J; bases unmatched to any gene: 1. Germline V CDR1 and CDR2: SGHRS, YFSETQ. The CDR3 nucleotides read TGCGCCAGCAGCCGGGACAGGGGCTACAATGAGCAGTTCTTC. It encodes CASSRDRGYNEQFF. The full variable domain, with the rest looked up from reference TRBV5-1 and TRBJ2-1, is KAGVTQTPRYLIKTRGQQVTLSCSPISGHRSVSWYQQTPGQGLQFLFEYFSETQRNKGNFPGRFSGRQFSNSRSEMNVSTLELGDSALYLCASSRDRGYNEQFFGPGTRLTVL.

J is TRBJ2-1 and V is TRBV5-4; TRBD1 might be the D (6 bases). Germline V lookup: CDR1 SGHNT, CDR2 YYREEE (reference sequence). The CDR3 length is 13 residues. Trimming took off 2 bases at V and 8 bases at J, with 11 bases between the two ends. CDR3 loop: CASSFAAGDEQFF. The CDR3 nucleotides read TGTGCCAGCAGCTTTGCGGCAGGGGATGAGCAGTTCTTC.

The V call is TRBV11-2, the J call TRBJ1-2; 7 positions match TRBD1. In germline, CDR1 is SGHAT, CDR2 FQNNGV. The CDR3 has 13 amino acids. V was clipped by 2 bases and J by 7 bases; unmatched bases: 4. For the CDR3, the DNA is TGTGCCAGCAGCTTAACAGGGGCAGGTGGCTACACCTTC. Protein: CASSLTGAGGYTF.

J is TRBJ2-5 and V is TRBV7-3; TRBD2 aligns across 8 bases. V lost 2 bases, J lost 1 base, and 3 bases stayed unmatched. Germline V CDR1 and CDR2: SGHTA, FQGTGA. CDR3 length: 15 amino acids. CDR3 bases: TGTGCCAGCAGCTTAGCGGGAGGCATCCAAGAGACCCAGTACTTC. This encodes CASSLAGGIQETQYF.

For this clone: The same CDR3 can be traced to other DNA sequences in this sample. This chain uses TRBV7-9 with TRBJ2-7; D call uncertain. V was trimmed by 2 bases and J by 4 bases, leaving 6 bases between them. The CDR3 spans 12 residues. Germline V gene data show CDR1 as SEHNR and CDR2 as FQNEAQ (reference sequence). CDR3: CASSLSSYEQYF. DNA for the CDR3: TGTGCCAGCAGCTTATCCAGTTACGAGCAGTACTTC.

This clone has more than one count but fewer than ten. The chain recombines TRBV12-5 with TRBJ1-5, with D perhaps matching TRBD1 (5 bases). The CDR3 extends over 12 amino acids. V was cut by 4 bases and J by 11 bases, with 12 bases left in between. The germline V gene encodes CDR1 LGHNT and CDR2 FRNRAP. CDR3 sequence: CASGSQGLAQHF. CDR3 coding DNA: TGTGCTAGTGGTTCGCAGGGATTGGCCCAGCATTTT. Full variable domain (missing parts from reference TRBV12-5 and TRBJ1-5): DARVTQTPRHKVTEMGQEVTMRCQPILGHNTVFWYRQTMMQGLELLAYFRNRAPLDDSGMPKDRFSAEMPDATLATLKIQPSEPRDSAVYFCASGSQGLAQHFGDGTRLSIL.

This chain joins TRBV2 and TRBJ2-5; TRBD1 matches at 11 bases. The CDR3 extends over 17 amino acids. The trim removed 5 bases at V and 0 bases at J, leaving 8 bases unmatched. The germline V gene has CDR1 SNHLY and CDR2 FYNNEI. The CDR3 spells CASSTPGQGGNQETQYF. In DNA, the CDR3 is TGTGCCAGCAGTACCCCGGGACAGGGGGGGAACCAAGAGACCCAGTACTTC.

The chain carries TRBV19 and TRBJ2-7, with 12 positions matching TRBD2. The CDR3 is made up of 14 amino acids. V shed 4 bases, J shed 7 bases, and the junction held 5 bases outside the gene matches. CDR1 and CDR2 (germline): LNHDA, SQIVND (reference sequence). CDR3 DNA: TGTGCCAGTAGTAGACTAGCGGGGGCAAGGGAGCAGTACTTC. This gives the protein CASSRLAGAREQYF.